This is a list of T cell receptor beta chains from one sample in a study of blood T cell repertoires in COVID-19. The method was immunoSEQ multiplex PCR; TCRdb's version includes in-frame clones alone and lacks a portion of them. This table holds a few hundred thousand clones, around nine tenths found once. Input material: peripheral blood. The receptor source for this set is a woman between 50 and 59 years old with active or convalescent COVID-19. Both conserved end residues are trimmed from each CDR3. The D gene is left open where the match is weak.

J gene | D gene | V gene | CDR3 protein
TRBJ2-1 | TRBD1 | TRBV7-3 | ASSQQGASAEQF
TRBJ2-7 | NA | TRBV3-1/TRBV3-2 | ASSQDSGAYEQY
TRBJ1-3 | NA | TRBV6-5 | ASREVQGSGNTIY
TRBJ2-7 | TRBD2 | TRBV7-9 | ASSLEAGDEQY
TRBJ1-1 | TRBD1 | TRBV27 | ASSWDRGMWTEAF
TRBJ1-1 | NA | TRBV7-9 | ASSLGAGDIGRTEAF
TRBJ1-2 | TRBD1 | TRBV7-9 | ASSFTGGEYYGYT
TRBJ2-3 | NA | TRBV6-5 | ASRASTDTQY
TRBJ1-1 | TRBD1 | TRBV23-1 | ASSRRDRGLFNTEAF
TRBJ1-1 | NA | TRBV12-3/TRBV12-4 | ASRFDRLTEAF
TRBJ1-1 | NA | TRBV30 | AWSLEGGSTEAF
TRBJ1-3 | NA | TRBV6-6 | ASRAGINTIY
TRBJ1-4 | NA | TRBV29-1 | SARLAGEKLF
TRBJ2-7 | NA | TRBV7-2 | ASSLSWGATYEQY
TRBJ2-3 | TRBD2 | TRBV12-5 | ASGLTSRGPSGSRGTDTQY
TRBJ2-7 | NA | TRBV7-2 | ASSLEVTEFKQY
TRBJ2-7 | NA | TRBV29-1 | SVEDHRGGLYEQY
TRBJ1-2 | NA | TRBV5-1 | ASSLVGQLSYGYT
TRBJ2-2 | NA | TRBV11-3 | ASSLVQTGELF
TRBJ2-7 | NA | TRBV28 | ASSQFRGSGSYEQY
TRBJ2-5 | TRBD2 | TRBV15 | ATSASGRRGRGETQY
TRBJ1-1 | NA | TRBV14 | ASSQDIAARGSEAF